A single sample is the source of the 8 T cell receptor beta chains below, sequenced in a study of T cell changes during pregnancy in multiple sclerosis. The protocol was immunoSEQ multiplex PCR, while the TCRdb copy is restricted to in-frame clones and leaves out a portion. The sample carries roughly 80,000 clones, about 92% recorded once. Here the sequenced sample was peripheral blood, taken in the second trimester of pregnancy. The receptors come from a female donor with multiple sclerosis, enrolled in a pregnancy study.

Written as DNA, the CDR3 is TGCAGTGTCTCTAGCCTAAACATTCAGTACTTC. This translates into CSVSSLNIQYF. This chain connects TRBV20-1 to TRBJ2-4; perhaps TRBD2 as D (5 bases). The germline V gene has CDR1 DFQATT and CDR2 SNEGSKA (reference sequence). V was trimmed by 7 bases and J by 6 bases, leaving 10 bases between them. The CDR3 extends over 11 amino acids.

J is TRBJ1-1 and V is TRBV29-1; no clear D gene. Germline CDR1 SQVTM, CDR2 ANQGSEA. Trimming removed 6 bases from V and 0 bases from J, with 5 bases in between. This CDR3 is built from 11 residues. CDR3 DNA: TGCAGCGTCGTCGTGAACACTGAAGCTTTCTTT. This codes for CSVVVNTEAFF.

This rearrangement joins TRBV6-1 to TRBJ2-5; 9 bases fit TRBD1. The CDR3 consists of 13 residues. Germline CDR1 is MNHNS and CDR2 is SASEGT. J was trimmed by 7 bases and V by 6 bases; bases with no gene match: 6. The CDR3 bases are TGTGCCAGCAGGGGGACAGGGCTAGGGACCCAGTACTTC. This encodes CASRGTGLGTQYF.

This chain links TRBV20-1 with TRBJ2-1; possibly TRBD2 for D (5 bases). Trimming cost V 3 bases and J 5 bases, with 5 bases left between them. The CDR3 extends over 11 amino acids. Germline lookup yields CDR1 DFQATT and CDR2 SNEGSKA (reference sequence). The CDR3 sequence: CSARRDNEQFF. The CDR3 nucleotides are TGCAGTGCTAGGCGGGACAATGAGCAGTTCTTC.

The chain joins TRBV5-1 to TRBJ2-1; 10 nucleotides match TRBD2. This CDR3 spans 16 amino acids. The V segment lost 4 bases and the J segment 4 bases; nucleotides outside the gene matches: 8. Germline V CDR1 and CDR2: SGHRS, YFSETQ. The CDR3 sequence is CASSKSPSGGYNEQFF. The CDR3, as DNA: TGCGCCAGCAGCAAATCCCCTAGCGGGGGTTACAATGAGCAGTTCTTC.

This sequence joins TRBV2 and TRBJ1-4; 8 bases line up with TRBD1. Germline CDR1 is SNHLY and CDR2 is FYNNEI. CDR3 length equals 15 residues. The junction had 8 bases not matched to a gene; V was cut back by 6 bases and J by 5 bases. The CDR3 DNA is TGTGCCAGCAGGACAATAGGACAGGGAAATGAAAAACTGTTTTTT. It is translated as CASRTIGQGNEKLFF. Using reference TRBV2 and TRBJ1-4 for the parts outside the CDR3, the full variable domain is EPEVTQTPSHQVTQMGQEVILRCVPISNHLYFYWYRQILGQKVEFLVSFYNNEISEKSEIFDDQFSVERPDGSNFTLKIRSTKLEDSAMYFCASRTIGQGNEKLFFGSGTQLSVL.

J is TRBJ1-5 and V is TRBV29-1, with D perhaps matching TRBD1 (6 bases). The CDR3 loop spans 13 amino acids. Per the germline V gene, CDR1 is SQVTM and CDR2 is ANQGSEA. V lost 6 bases and J 6 bases, leaving 15 bases between the germline ends. This chain's CDR3 is CSVSGTTGQPQHF. CDR3 bases: TGCAGCGTCTCCGGGACAACAGGTCAGCCCCAGCATTTT.

The genes are TRBV13 and TRBJ2-5, with D unresolved. Per the germline V gene, CDR1 is PRHDT and CDR2 is FYEKMQ (reference sequence). Trimming took off 7 bases at V and 6 bases at J, with 18 bases between the two ends. The CDR3 consists of 14 residues. For the CDR3, the DNA is TGTGCCAGCACCACCAGCCCGACACGAAAGACCCAGTACTTC. As protein: CASTTSPTRKTQYF.